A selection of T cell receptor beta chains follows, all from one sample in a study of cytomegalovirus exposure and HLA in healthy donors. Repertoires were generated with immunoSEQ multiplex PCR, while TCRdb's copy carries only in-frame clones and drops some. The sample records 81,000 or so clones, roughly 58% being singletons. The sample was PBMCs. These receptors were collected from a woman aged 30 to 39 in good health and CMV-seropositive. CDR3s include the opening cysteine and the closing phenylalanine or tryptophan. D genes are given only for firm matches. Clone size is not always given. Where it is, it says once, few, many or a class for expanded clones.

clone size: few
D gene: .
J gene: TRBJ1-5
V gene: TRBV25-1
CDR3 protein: CASSSFYSNQPQHF
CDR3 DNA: TGTGCCAGCAGTTCCTTCTACAGCAATCAGCCCCAGCATTTT

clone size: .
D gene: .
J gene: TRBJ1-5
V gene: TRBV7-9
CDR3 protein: CASSSDTEYQPQHF
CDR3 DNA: TGTGCCAGCAGCTCGGACACCGAGTATCAGCCCCAGCATTTT

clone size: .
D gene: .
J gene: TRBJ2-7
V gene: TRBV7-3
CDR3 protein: CASSPFRGPTYEQYF
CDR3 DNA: TGTGCCAGCAGCCCGTTCCGCGGGCCCACCTACGAGCAGTACTTC

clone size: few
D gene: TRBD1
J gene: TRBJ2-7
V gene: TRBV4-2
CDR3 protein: CASSPSRDRPHEQYF
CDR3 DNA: TGTGCCAGCAGCCCGTCCCGGGACAGGCCCCACGAGCAGTACTTC

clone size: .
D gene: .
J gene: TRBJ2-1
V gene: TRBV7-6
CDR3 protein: CASSKQVDNEQFF
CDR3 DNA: TGTGCCAGCAGCAAACAGGTTGACAATGAGCAGTTCTTC

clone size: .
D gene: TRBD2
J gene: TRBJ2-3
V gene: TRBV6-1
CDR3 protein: CASNIAGASTDTQYF
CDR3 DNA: TGTGCCAGCAATATAGCGGGGGCTAGCACAGATACGCAGTATTTT

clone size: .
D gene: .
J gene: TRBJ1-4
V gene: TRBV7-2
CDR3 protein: CASTRGTSEKLFF
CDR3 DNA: TGTGCCAGCACCCGAGGGACAAGCGAAAAACTGTTTTTT

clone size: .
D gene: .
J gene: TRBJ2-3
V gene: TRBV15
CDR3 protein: CATSRDPNGVGTDTQYF
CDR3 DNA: TGTGCCACCAGCAGAGATCCGAACGGGGTAGGCACAGATACGCAGTATTTT

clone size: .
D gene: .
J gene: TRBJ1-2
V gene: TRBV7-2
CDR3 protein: CASSFISQVNYGYTF
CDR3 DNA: TGTGCCAGCAGCTTTATCTCTCAGGTGAACTATGGCTACACCTTC

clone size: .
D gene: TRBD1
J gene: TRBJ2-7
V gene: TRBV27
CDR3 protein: CASRPGQGGYERQYF
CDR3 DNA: TGTGCCAGCAGACCAGGACAGGGGGGCTACGAGCGGCAGTACTTC

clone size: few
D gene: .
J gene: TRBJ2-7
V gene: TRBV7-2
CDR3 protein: CASAVAVEQYF
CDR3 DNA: TGTGCCAGCGCAGTAGCAGTCGAGCAGTACTTC

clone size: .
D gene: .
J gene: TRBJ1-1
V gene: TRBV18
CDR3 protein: CASSPRGVGEAFF
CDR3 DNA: TGTGCCAGCTCACCAAGGGGCGTGGGTGAAGCTTTCTTT

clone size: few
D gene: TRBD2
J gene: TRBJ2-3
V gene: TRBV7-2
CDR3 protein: CASSLELAGGTQYF
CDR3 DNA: TGTGCCAGCAGCTTAGAACTAGCGGGGGGTACGCAGTATTTT

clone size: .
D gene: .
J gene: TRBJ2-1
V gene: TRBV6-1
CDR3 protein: CASSEMQGSYNEQFF
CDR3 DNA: TGTGCCAGCAGTGAAATGCAGGGGTCCTACAATGAGCAGTTCTTC

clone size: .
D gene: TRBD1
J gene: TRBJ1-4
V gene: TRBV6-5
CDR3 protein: CASSLRGPGEKLFF
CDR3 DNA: TGTGCCAGCAGTTTGAGGGGGCCGGGGGAAAAACTGTTTTTT

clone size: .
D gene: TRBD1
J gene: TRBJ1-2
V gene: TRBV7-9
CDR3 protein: CASMATGDMVGYTF
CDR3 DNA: TGTGCCAGCATGGCAACAGGGGACATGGTTGGCTACACCTTC

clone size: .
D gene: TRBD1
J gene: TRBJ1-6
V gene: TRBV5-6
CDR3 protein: CASRPNSQGSNSPLHF
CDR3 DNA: TGTGCCAGCAGACCCAACTCACAGGGGAGCAATTCACCCCTCCACTTT

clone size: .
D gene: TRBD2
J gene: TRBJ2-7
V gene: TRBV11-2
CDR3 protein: CASTGRLGGGKYEQYF
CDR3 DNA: TGTGCCAGCACGGGTCGTCTTGGCGGGGGAAAATACGAGCAGTACTTC

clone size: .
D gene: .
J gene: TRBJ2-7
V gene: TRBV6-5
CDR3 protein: CASSPTGIYEQYF
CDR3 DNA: TGTGCCAGCAGTCCCACAGGAATCTACGAGCAGTACTTC

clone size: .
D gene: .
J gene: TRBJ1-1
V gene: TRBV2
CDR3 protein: CASMTAPNTEAFF
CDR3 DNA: TGTGCCAGCATGACAGCTCCGAACACTGAAGCTTTCTTT

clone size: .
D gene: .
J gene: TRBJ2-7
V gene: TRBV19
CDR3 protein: CASSQGFYEQYF
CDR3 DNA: TGTGCCAGTAGTCAGGGTTTCTACGAGCAGTACTTC

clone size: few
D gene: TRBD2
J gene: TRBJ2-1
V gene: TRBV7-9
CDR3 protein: CASSLSESGANEQFF
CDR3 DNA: TGTGCCAGCAGCTTATCGGAAAGCGGGGCGAATGAGCAGTTCTTC

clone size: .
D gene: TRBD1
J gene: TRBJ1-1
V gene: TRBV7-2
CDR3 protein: CATRQGPNTEAFF
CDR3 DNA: TGTGCCACCAGACAGGGGCCGAACACTGAAGCTTTCTTT

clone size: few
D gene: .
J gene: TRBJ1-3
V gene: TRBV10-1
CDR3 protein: CASSDFSSGNTIYF
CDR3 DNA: TGCGCCAGCAGTGATTTCTCCTCTGGAAACACCATATATTTT

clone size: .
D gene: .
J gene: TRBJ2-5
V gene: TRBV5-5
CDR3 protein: CASSQGETQYF
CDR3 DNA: TGTGCCAGCAGCCAGGGAGAGACCCAGTACTTC

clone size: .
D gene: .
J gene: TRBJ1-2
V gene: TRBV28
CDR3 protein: CASSPPQSPGNGYTF
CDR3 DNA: TGTGCCAGCAGTCCCCCTCAGTCCCCGGGGAATGGCTACACCTTC

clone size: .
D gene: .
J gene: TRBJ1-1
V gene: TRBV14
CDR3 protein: CASSRSGMNTEAFF
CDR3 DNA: TGTGCCAGCAGCCGCTCAGGGATGAACACTGAAGCTTTCTTT

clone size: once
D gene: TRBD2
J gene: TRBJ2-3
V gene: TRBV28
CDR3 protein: CASSSGTSRVLDTQYF
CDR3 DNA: TGTGCCAGCAGTTCCGGGACTAGCCGGGTTCTAGATACGCAGTATTTT

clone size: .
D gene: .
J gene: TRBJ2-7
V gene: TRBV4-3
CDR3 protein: CASSLGFHSSYEQYF
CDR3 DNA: TGCGCCAGCAGCCTCGGGTTCCATTCCTCCTACGAGCAGTACTTC

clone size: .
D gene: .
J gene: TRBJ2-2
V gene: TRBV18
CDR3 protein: CASSPGLTNTGELFF
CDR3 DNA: TGTGCCAGCTCACCAGGCCTCACGAACACCGGGGAGCTGTTTTTT

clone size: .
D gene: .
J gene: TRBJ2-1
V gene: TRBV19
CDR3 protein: CASTFTSWSRNEQFF
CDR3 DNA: TGTGCCAGTACCTTCACTAGTTGGTCTCGCAATGAGCAGTTCTTC

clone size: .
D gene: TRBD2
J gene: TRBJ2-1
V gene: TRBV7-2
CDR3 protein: CASSGGGTSVYNEQFF
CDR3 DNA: TGTGCCAGCAGCGGAGGCGGGACTAGCGTCTACAATGAGCAGTTCTTC

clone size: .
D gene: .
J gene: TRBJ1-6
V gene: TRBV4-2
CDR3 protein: CASSQEAGYNSPLHF
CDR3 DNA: TGTGCCAGCAGCCAAGAGGCAGGGTATAATTCACCCCTCCACTTT

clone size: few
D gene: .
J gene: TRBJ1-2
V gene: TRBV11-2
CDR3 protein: CASSLDIGSNYGYTF
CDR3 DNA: TGTGCCAGCAGCTTAGATATAGGTAGCAACTATGGCTACACCTTC

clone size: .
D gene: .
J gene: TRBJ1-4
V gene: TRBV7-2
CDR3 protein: CASSLGGALGEKLFF
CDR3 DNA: TGTGCCAGCAGCTTAGGAGGTGCCCTGGGTGAAAAACTGTTTTTT

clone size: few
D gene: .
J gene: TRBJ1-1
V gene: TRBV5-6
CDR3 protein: CASSLVLTEGAFF
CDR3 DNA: TGTGCCAGCAGCTTGGTGTTAACGGAGGGGGCTTTCTTT

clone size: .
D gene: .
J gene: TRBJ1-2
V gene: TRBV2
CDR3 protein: CASSEQGFNYGYTF
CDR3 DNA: TGTGCCAGCAGTGAACAGGGGTTTAACTATGGCTACACCTTC

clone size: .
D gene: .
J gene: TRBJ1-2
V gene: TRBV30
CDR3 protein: CAWSVPTVGVYGYTF
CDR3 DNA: TGTGCCTGGAGTGTCCCGACAGTAGGGGTCTATGGCTACACCTTC

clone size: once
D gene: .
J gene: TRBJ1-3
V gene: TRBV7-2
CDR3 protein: CASSLGTAPGNTIYF
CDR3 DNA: TGTGCCAGCAGCTTAGGGACAGCACCTGGAAACACCATATATTTT

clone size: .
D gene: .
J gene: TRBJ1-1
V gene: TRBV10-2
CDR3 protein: CASSLSTEAFF
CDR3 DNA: TGCGCCAGCAGCCTAAGCACTGAAGCTTTCTTT

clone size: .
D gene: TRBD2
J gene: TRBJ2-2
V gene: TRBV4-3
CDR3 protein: CASSQIAGGGTGELFF
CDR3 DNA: TGCGCCAGCAGCCAGATAGCGGGGGGAGGTACCGGGGAGCTGTTTTTT

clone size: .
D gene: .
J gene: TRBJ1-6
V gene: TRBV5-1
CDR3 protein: CASSLGQSNSPLHF
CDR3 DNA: TGCGCCAGCAGCTTGGGACAGTCAAATTCACCCCTCCACTTT

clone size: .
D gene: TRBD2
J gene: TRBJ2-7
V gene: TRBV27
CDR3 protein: CASSFGTSAYEQYF
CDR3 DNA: TGTGCCAGCAGTTTCGGGACTAGCGCCTACGAGCAGTACTTC